A single sample gave rise to the 27 T cell receptor beta chains below, sequenced in a study of blood T cells in healthy people across ages. Together with a sample-barcoded 5' primer, a J-beta primer mix was included in a second PCR lasting about 6 to 12 cycles. TCRdb reanalysed the 5' RACE reads using MiXCR and keeps one entry per CDR3 protein. This table has about 780,000 distinct CDR3 sequences, about 46% appearing once. Sequencing used blood. These receptors originate from a man older than 75 in good health.

This chain links TRBV4-3 with TRBJ1-2; TRBD1 might be the D (6 bases). Germline V CDR1 and CDR2: LGHNA, YSLEER. V dropped 0 bases and J dropped 6 bases, with 17 bases sitting between them. The CDR3 extends over 16 amino acids. The CDR3 loop reads CASSQEWARGGDGYTF. Here the CDR3 DNA reads TGCGCCAGCAGCCAAGAATGGGCCAGGGGAGGTGATGGCTACACCTTC.

This clonotype was counted a few times. The J gene is TRBJ2-3, the V gene TRBV2; the D gene is possibly TRBD2 (6 bases). Per germline, CDR1 SNHLY and CDR2 FYNNEI. The ends were cut back, 7 bases at V and 2 bases at J, with 13 bases in the middle. The CDR3 spans 14 residues. The chain's CDR3 is CASNKAGFTDTQYF. DNA of the CDR3: TGTGCCAGCAATAAAGCGGGCTTCACAGATACGCAGTATTTT.

Here the CDR3 reads CSVGGLSGLRDIQYF. CDR3 nucleotides: TGCAGCGTGGGGGGGCTTTCGGGACTTAGGGACATTCAGTACTTC. The rearrangement joins TRBV29-1 to TRBJ2-4; TRBD2 might be the D (7 bases). With 6 bases removed from V and 8 bases from J, the gap between germline ends came to 23 bases. This CDR3 has 15 residues. Germline V CDR1 and CDR2: SQVTM, ANQGSEA.

This sequence joins TRBV7-9 and TRBJ1-2; no clear D. V shed 5 bases and J shed 5 bases, with 12 bases lying between them. The CDR3 consists of 13 residues. CDR1 is SEHNR and CDR2 is FQNEAQ in the germline V gene (reference sequence). In DNA, the CDR3 is TGTGCCAGCAGCCCCGACGCCGAATATGGCTACACCTTC. Translated: CASSPDAEYGYTF.

V gene TRBV27 combines with J gene TRBJ2-1; D may be TRBD2 (6 bases). V dropped 5 bases and J dropped 4 bases, with 21 bases sitting between them. This CDR3 contains 17 residues. Germline V gene data show CDR1 as MNHEY and CDR2 as SMNVEV (reference sequence). As DNA, the CDR3 is TGTGCCAGCAGTCCGTCCCGGGGGACGGGCCTTTACAATGAGCAGTTCTTC. Encoded protein: CASSPSRGTGLYNEQFF.

The V and J genes are TRBV7-8 and TRBJ2-7; D is uncertain. Trimming shortened V by 1 base and J by 0 bases, and 10 bases separated the two germline ends. The CDR3 has 15 residues. Looked up from germline, CDR1 is SGHVS and CDR2 is FQNEAQ. The CDR3 DNA reads as TGTGCCAGCAGCTTAGAGGCGGACCGCTCCTACGAGCAGTACTTC. It is translated as CASSLEADRSYEQYF.

This clonotype was observed once. The CDR3 loop is CASSFGQANYNEQFF. The CDR3 bases are TGTGCCAGCAGTTTCGGACAGGCAAACTACAATGAGCAGTTCTTC. The chain joins TRBV28 to TRBJ2-1; 7 positions agree with TRBD1. CDR1 is MDHEN and CDR2 is SYDVKM in the germline V gene. This CDR3 is built from 15 residues. J was trimmed by 3 bases and V by 3 bases; bases with no gene match: 5.

There are a few counts of this clonotype. The J gene is TRBJ2-3, the V gene TRBV10-3; a possible D gene is TRBD2 (5 bases). CDR1 is ENHRY and CDR2 is SYGVKD in the germline V gene. V was shortened by 0 bases and J by 2 bases, with 18 bases between the two germline ends. CDR3 length equals 18 residues. CDR3 sequence reads: CAISESSVKNLATDTQYF. The CDR3 DNA reads TGTGCCATCAGTGAGTCTAGCGTAAAGAACCTAGCCACAGATACGCAGTATTTT.

The chain combines TRBV27 with TRBJ1-2, with 8 positions matching TRBD1. After removal of 5 bases from V and 7 bases from J, the junction contained 15 bases not matched to a gene. CDR1 is MNHEY, CDR2 SMNVEV, per germline (reference sequence). The CDR3 loop spans 16 amino acids. The CDR3 here is CASSPETGVASGGYTF. For the CDR3, the DNA is TGTGCCAGCAGTCCGGAGACAGGGGTAGCTTCAGGTGGCTACACCTTC.

This clonotype was counted a single time. CDR3 coding DNA: TGTGCCAGCAGCTCGAGACTTGCAGGGGGGCCCCAGTACTTC. Protein: CASSSRLAGGPQYF. This chain uses TRBV7-2 with TRBJ2-5; weak D call: TRBD1 (7 bases). CDR1 is SGHTA, CDR2 FQGNSA, per germline. V was shortened by 4 bases and J by 9 bases, with 18 bases between the two germline ends. There are 14 residues in the CDR3.

As for this clonotype: The CDR3 ends on some other residue instead of the conserved phenylalanine or tryptophan, so this is likely a read error. The DNA is left out, because the CDR3 cannot be placed on it with certainty; the CDR3 is given as TCRdb lists it. The chain carries TRBV7-2 and TRBJ2-1; TRBD2 is the table's D call and was not checked against the DNA. The CDR3 is 16 amino acids in total, end residues counted. Germline V gene sequence: CDR1 SGHTA, CDR2 FQGNSA. This CDR3 reads CASSSTGTSGRNGQLL.

This rearrangement joins TRBV6-5 to TRBJ2-5; D not certain. This CDR3 spans 14 amino acids. Germline CDR1 and CDR2: MNHEY and SVGAGI. The V and J ends lost 2 bases and 0 bases respectively, with 7 bases between them. The CDR3 coding sequence is TGTGCCAGCAGTTACCCGAAGGACCAAGAGACCCAGTACTTC. Translating gives CASSYPKDQETQYF.

On this clonotype: The germline gene is not matched at one end of the junction; a read error may be the cause. V gene TRBV6-5 combines with J gene TRBJ2-5; no reliable D call. Per the germline V gene, CDR1 is MNHEY and CDR2 is SVGAGI. The CDR3 totals 11 residues. As DNA, the CDR3 is TGTGTCAGCCCGTTTCCGAGGACCCAGTACTTC. Translation: CVSPFPRTQYF.

The V call is TRBV12-3 or TRBV12-4, the J call TRBJ2-1, with D perhaps TRBD2 (7 bases). This CDR3 is 14 amino acids long. Trimming pared 7 bases from V and 10 bases from J, leaving 20 bases between. CDR3 coding DNA: TGTGCCAGCACCTTAGGGGGGGAAGGTAGGGAGCAGTTCTTC. This sequence encodes CASTLGGEGREQFF.

The genes are TRBV14 and TRBJ2-3; D might be TRBD2 (5 bases). CDR1 and CDR2 (germline): SGHDN, FVKESK. Trimming removed 0 bases from V and 0 bases from J, with 13 bases in between. The CDR3 loop spans 17 amino acids. The CDR3 region has the DNA TGTGCCAGCAGCCAAGACCCCTGGGGAGTTAGCACAGATACGCAGTATTTT. Amino acid sequence: CASSQDPWGVSTDTQYF. The full variable domain, completed using reference TRBV14 and TRBJ2-3, is EAGVTQFPSHSVIEKGQTVTLRCDPISGHDNLYWYRRVMGKEIKFLLHFVKESKQDESGMPNNRFLAERTGGTYSTLKVQPAELEDSGVYFCASSQDPWGVSTDTQYFGPGTRLTVL.

Notes on this clonotype: One junction end disagrees with the germline gene, perhaps due to a read error. The chain joins TRBV7-9 to TRBJ2-1, with TRBD2 matching 8 bases. CDR1 and CDR2 (germline): SEHNR, FQNEAQ (reference sequence). This CDR3 comprises 15 residues. CDR3 DNA: TGTTCCAGCAGCTTTTTAGCGGGAACCTACAATGAGCAGTTCTTC. It encodes CSSSFLAGTYNEQFF.

The table lists this clonotype with many counts. V and J are TRBV7-3 and TRBJ2-3; D unclear. Germline V gene data show CDR1 as SGHTA and CDR2 as FQGTGA. V lost 8 bases and J 1 base, leaving 10 bases between the germline ends. This CDR3 spans 13 amino acids. The CDR3 here is CASQLGGTDTQYF. The CDR3 DNA is TGTGCCAGCCAGTTAGGCGGCACAGATACGCAGTATTTT.

This clonotype was observed a handful of times. The rearrangement links TRBV7-9 to TRBJ2-7; weak D call: TRBD2 (6 bases). The germline V and J ends were trimmed by 8 bases and 2 bases, with 16 bases remaining between them. The CDR3 has 14 residues. Per the germline V gene, CDR1 is SEHNR and CDR2 is FQNEAQ (reference sequence). CDR3 sequence: CASGGTRRAYEQYF. In nucleotides, the CDR3 is TGTGCCAGCGGGGGTACTCGGAGGGCCTACGAGCAGTACTTC.

Concerning this clonotype: It may be a read error: a sequence one base away is much more abundant. The chain combines TRBV7-2 with TRBJ1-1; 7 nucleotides align to TRBD1. Trimming cost V 8 bases and J 2 bases; bases outside gene matches: 8. CDR1 is SGHTA, CDR2 FQGNSA, per germline. This CDR3 spans 14 amino acids. The CDR3 is CASGPRQGNTEAFF. CDR3 in DNA: TGTGCCAGCGGCCCGAGACAGGGAAACACTGAAGCTTTCTTT. Combining the CDR3 with reference TRBV7-2 and TRBJ1-1 gives the whole variable domain GAGVSQSPSNKVTEKGKDVELRCDPISGHTALYWYRQSLGQGLEFLIYFQGNSAPDKSGLPSDRFSAERTGGSVSTLTIQRTQQEDSAVYLCASGPRQGNTEAFFGQGTRLTVV.

This clonotype has only a few counts. The chain carries TRBV5-1 and TRBJ2-5; 9 positions agree with TRBD2. The length of the CDR3 is 16 residues. The germline CDR1 and CDR2 sequences are SGHRS and YFSETQ. V gave up 2 bases and J gave up 1 base; unmatched junction bases: 6. The CDR3 reads CASSFGSGGRQETQYF. The CDR3 DNA reads TGCGCCAGCAGCTTCGGGAGCGGGGGGCGCCAAGAGACCCAGTACTTC.

This clonotype has only a few counts. The rearrangement joins TRBV4-2 to TRBJ1-2; D remains unclear. The CDR3 is made up of 16 amino acids. With 2 bases removed from V and 0 bases from J, the gap between germline ends came to 13 bases. CDR1 and CDR2 from the germline V gene are LGHNA and YNFKEQ. CDR3 sequence reads: CASSQPVQAANYGYTF. For the CDR3, the DNA is TGTGCCAGCAGCCAACCAGTCCAGGCGGCTAACTATGGCTACACCTTC.

In regard to this clonotype: Being one base from a much bigger clone, this may be a read error. V and J are TRBV29-1 and TRBJ2-1; 9 bases align to TRBD2. The germline gives CDR1 SQVTM, CDR2 ANQGSEA. The ends lost 4 bases at V and 3 bases at J; junction bases unmatched: 1. The CDR3 contains 13 residues. The CDR3 spells CSVASGVYNEQFF. The CDR3 bases are TGCAGCGTTGCTAGCGGGGTCTACAATGAGCAGTTCTTC.

The chain combines TRBV5-1 with TRBJ2-4, with 8 bases fitting TRBD1. The J call may be in error: the DNA end matches TRBJ2-7 better. This CDR3 region has 16 residues. In germline, CDR1 is SGHRS, CDR2 YFSETQ. The CDR3 region has the DNA TGCGCCAGCAGTAGGACAGGGCAAACGGGGACCTACGAGCAGTACTTC. Protein product: CASSRTGQTGTYEQYF.

There are a few counts of this clonotype. CDR3: CASRRPQGLGGYTF. In DNA, the CDR3 is TGTGCCAGCAGACGACCACAGGGACTAGGTGGCTACACCTTC. The J gene is TRBJ1-2, the V gene TRBV6-5; maybe TRBD1 (6 bases). Between the trimmed V and J ends, which lost 6 bases and 7 bases, there was a span of 18 bases. CDR3 length: 14 amino acids. Looked up from germline, CDR1 is MNHEY and CDR2 is SVGAGI.

This clonotype was recorded at least ten times. The J gene is TRBJ2-7, the V gene TRBV7-9, with D possibly matching TRBD2 (7 bases). Germline CDR1 reads SEHNR; CDR2 reads FQNEAQ (reference sequence). V was clipped by 4 bases and J by 4 bases, with 32 bases between them. This CDR3 region has 20 residues. CDR3 amino acids: CASSSIRGAIVPGRSYEQYF. The DNA for the CDR3 is TGTGCCAGCAGCTCGATCCGGGGGGCAATCGTCCCGGGGAGATCTTACGAGCAGTACTTC.

The chain couples TRBV12-3 or TRBV12-4 to TRBJ2-1, with 7 bases fitting TRBD1. Germline trimming cut 3 bases from V and 7 bases from J; bases unmatched to any gene: 6. The CDR3 is made up of 14 amino acids. The CDR3 DNA sequence: TGTGCCAGCAGTTTTTGGACAGGCACGAATGAGCAGTTCTTC. It specifies CASSFWTGTNEQFF.

The V gene is TRBV5-5, the J gene TRBJ2-3; D perhaps matches TRBD2 (5 bases). The length of the CDR3 is 14 residues. V was shortened by 7 bases and J by 6 bases, with 18 bases between the two germline ends. In germline, CDR1 is SGHKS, CDR2 YYEKEE (reference sequence). CDR3 region: CASELEAYRDTQYF. Here the CDR3 DNA reads TGTGCCAGCGAACTAGAAGCATACCGCGATACGCAGTATTTT. The entire variable domain, with the rest obtained from reference TRBV5-5 and TRBJ2-3, is as follows: DAGVTQSPTHLIKTRGQQVTLRCSPISGHKSVSWYQQVLGQGPQFIFQYYEKEERGRGNFPDRFSARQFPNYSSELNVNALLLGDSALYLCASELEAYRDTQYFGPGTRLTVL.